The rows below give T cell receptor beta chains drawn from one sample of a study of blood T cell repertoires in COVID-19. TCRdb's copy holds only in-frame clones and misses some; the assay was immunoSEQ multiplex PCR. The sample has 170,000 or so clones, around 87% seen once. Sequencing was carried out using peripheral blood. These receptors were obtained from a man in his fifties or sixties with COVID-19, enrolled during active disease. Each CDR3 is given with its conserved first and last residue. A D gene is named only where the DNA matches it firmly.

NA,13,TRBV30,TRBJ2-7,TGTGCCTGGAGTCGCGTTTGGGGCCACGAGCAGTACTTC,CAWSRVWGHEQYF
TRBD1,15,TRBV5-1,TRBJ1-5,TGCGCCAGCAGGCCCGGGACAGCCTTAAATCAGCCCCAGCATTTT,CASRPGTALNQPQHF
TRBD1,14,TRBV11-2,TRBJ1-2,TGTGCCAGCAGCCGGACAGGGTCGGTGGGTGGCTACACCTTC,CASSRTGSVGGYTF
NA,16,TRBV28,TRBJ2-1,TGTGCCAGCAGTAGTTTTGAGGGGAGGTACTACAATGAGCAGTTCTTC,CASSSFEGRYYNEQFF
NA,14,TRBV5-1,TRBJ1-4,TGCGCCAGCAGCGACCGCAGGCCTAATGAAAAACTGTTTTTT,CASSDRRPNEKLFF
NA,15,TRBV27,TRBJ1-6,TGTGCCAGCAGTTTATCAAGGGTTGGGAGTTCACCCCTCCACTTT,CASSLSRVGSSPLHF
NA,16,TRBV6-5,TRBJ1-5,TGTGCCAGCAGTTTACCCCACACGGGGGACAATCAGCCCCAGCATTTT,CASSLPHTGDNQPQHF
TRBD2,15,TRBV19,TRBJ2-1,TGTGCCAGTAGTCCCCCCCGGGACTACAACAATGAGCAGTTCTTC,CASSPPRDYNNEQFF
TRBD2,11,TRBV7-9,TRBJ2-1,TGTGCCAGCAGTCGACTAGCGGGACCGTTCTTC,CASSRLAGPFF
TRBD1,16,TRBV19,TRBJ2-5,TGTGCCAGTAGTATAAGGGGGACAGGGTACCAAGAGACCCAGTACTTC,CASSIRGTGYQETQYF
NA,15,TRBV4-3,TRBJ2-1,TGCGCCAGCAGCCAAGAACAGGCTGTCTACAATGAGCAGTTCTTC,CASSQEQAVYNEQFF
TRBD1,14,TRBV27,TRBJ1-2,TGTGCCAGCAGTCCCAAGACAGGGGGCTATGGCTACACCTTC,CASSPKTGGYGYTF
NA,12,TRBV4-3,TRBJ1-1,TGCGCCAGCAGCTTCACCGGCACTGAAGCTTTCTTT,CASSFTGTEAFF
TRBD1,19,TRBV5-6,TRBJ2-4,TGTGCCAGCAGCTGGACAGGGGTGGGGGGTGATGTAGCCAAAAACATTCAGTACTTC,CASSWTGVGGDVAKNIQYF
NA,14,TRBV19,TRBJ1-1,TGTGCCAGTAGTATCTACAGAGCCAACACTGAAGCTTTCTTT,CASSIYRANTEAFF
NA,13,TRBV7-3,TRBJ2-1,TGTGCCAGCAGCTTTTCGGGTGTGGGTGAGCAGTTCTTC,CASSFSGVGEQFF
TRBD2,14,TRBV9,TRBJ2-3,TGTGCCAGCAGCGAGGGACTAGCAACAGATACGCAGTATTTT,CASSEGLATDTQYF
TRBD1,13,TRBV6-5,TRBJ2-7,TGTGCCAGCAGCTTGGGACAGTACTACGAGCAGTACTTC,CASSLGQYYEQYF
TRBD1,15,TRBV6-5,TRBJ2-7,TGTGCCAGCAGTTACACGGCAGGGGGCTCCTACGAGCAGTACTTC,CASSYTAGGSYEQYF